This TCR beta chain was recovered during a study of control samples from healthy donors and cancer patients. The CDR3 has 12 residues. V lost 10 bases to trimming and J lost 4 bases; unmatched junction nucleotides: 7. The germline V gene has CDR1 MNHEY and CDR2 SVGAGI. The protocol was immunoSEQ multiplex PCR, while the TCRdb copy is restricted to in-frame clones and leaves out a portion. The table has 120,000 to 150,000 clones, around 90% seen once. This receptor was obtained from a man aged 25 to 45 in good health. The sequenced sample consisted of blood. The V and J genes are TRBV6-5 and TRBJ2-7; 7 positions agree with TRBD1. The CDR3 loop is CAIFDRVYEQYF. CDR3 DNA: TGTGCCATCTTCGACAGGGTGTACGAGCAGTACTTC.